This is a list of T cell receptor beta chains from one sample in a study of CD8 T cells in Susac syndrome. In TCRdb, the immunoSEQ multiplex PCR reads were re-called with MiXCR into one record per CDR3 protein. The sample lists about 150,000 distinct CDR3 sequences; roughly 96% were seen once. The specimen sequenced was CD4+ T cells from PBMCs. The receptors here all came from a human donor with Susac syndrome. The CDR3 runs from the conserved cysteine through the conserved F or W. Fields, in order: V gene, clone size, D gene, J gene, CDR3 protein, CDR3 DNA. The D gene is left open where the match is weak. Expanded clones are given a class, and other clones once, few, many or no size at all.

>TRBV5-1|NA|TRBD2|TRBJ2-5
CASSLEPSGGVETQYF
TGCGCCAGCAGCTTGGAGCCTAGCGGGGGGGTTGAGACCCAGTACTTC
>TRBV2|NA|NA|TRBJ2-7
CARTYYEQYF
TGTGCCAGAACGTACTACGAGCAGTACTTC
>TRBV29-1|NA|NA|TRBJ2-1
CSARGDNNEQFF
TGCAGCGCCCGGGGGGACAACAATGAGCAGTTCTTC
>TRBV3-1|NA|TRBD2|TRBJ2-1
CASSLGLASYNEQFF
TGTGCCAGCAGCCTAGGACTAGCCTCCTACAATGAGCAGTTCTTC
>TRBV7-9|once|NA|TRBJ1-5
CASSLRDPKAPQHF
TGTGCCAGCAGCTTACGGGACCCGAAGGCGCCCCAGCATTTT
>TRBV20-1|NA|NA|TRBJ1-2
CSAISGGYTF
TGCAGTGCTATCAGTGGTGGCTACACCTTC
>TRBV11-2|NA|NA|TRBJ1-2
CASSAVGGKSYGYTF
TGTGCCAGCAGCGCCGTCGGGGGAAAGAGCTATGGCTACACCTTC
>TRBV20-1|NA|TRBD2|TRBJ2-7
CSANRPVAGVSYEQYF
TGCAGTGCGAACCGGCCGGTAGCGGGGGTTTCCTACGAGCAGTACTTC
>TRBV11-2|NA|NA|TRBJ1-5
CASSLQGSQPQHF
TGTGCCAGCAGCTTACAGGGTAGCCAGCCCCAGCATTTT
>TRBV12-3/TRBV12-4|NA|NA|TRBJ2-7
CASSFPPQSYEQYF
TGTGCCAGCAGTTTCCCGCCTCAGAGCTACGAGCAGTACTTC
>TRBV20-1|NA|TRBD1|TRBJ1-5
CSAWDRLNQPQHF
TGCAGTGCTTGGGACAGGCTTAATCAGCCCCAGCATTTT
>TRBV5-6|NA|NA|TRBJ2-6
CASSLEANVLTF
TGTGCCAGCAGCTTGGAGGCCAACGTCCTGACTTTC
>TRBV7-9|NA|TRBD1|TRBJ1-2
CASSRDRVYGYTF
TGTGCCAGCAGTCGGGACAGGGTATATGGCTACACCTTC
>TRBV4-3|NA|TRBD2|TRBJ2-3
CASSQGTSGGSRDTQYF
TGCGCCAGCAGCCAGGGGACTAGCGGGGGGTCAAGAGATACGCAGTATTTT
>TRBV12-3/TRBV12-4|NA|NA|TRBJ2-7
CASSSRAEQYF
TGTGCCAGCAGTTCACGGGCCGAGCAGTACTTC
>TRBV12-3/TRBV12-4|NA|NA|TRBJ1-1
CASSFSGDTEAFF
TGTGCCAGCAGTTTTTCGGGGGACACTGAAGCTTTCTTT
>TRBV2|NA|TRBD2|TRBJ2-3
CASTLTSGSTDTQYF
TGTGCCAGCACCCTGACTAGCGGGAGCACAGATACGCAGTATTTT
>TRBV20-1|NA|NA|TRBJ2-1
CSVRGPAGNEQFF
TGCAGTGTTCGGGGTCCGGCGGGGAATGAGCAGTTCTTC
>TRBV5-4|NA|NA|TRBJ1-1
CASSLELANTEAFF
TGTGCCAGCAGCCTGGAGTTGGCGAACACTGAAGCTTTCTTT
>TRBV12-3/TRBV12-4|NA|TRBD2|TRBJ2-1
CASSLAGGPSEQFF
TGTGCCAGCAGTTTGGCGGGGGGGCCGAGTGAGCAGTTCTTC
>TRBV20-1|NA|TRBD1|TRBJ2-1
CSASDRGQFF
TGCAGTGCCTCTGACAGGGGGCAGTTCTTC
>TRBV20-1|NA|TRBD1|TRBJ2-1
CSASSASPGGEQFF
TGCAGTGCTAGTAGCGCTAGCCCAGGGGGTGAGCAGTTCTTC
>TRBV12-3/TRBV12-4|NA|NA|TRBJ2-7
CASTPFPYEQYF
TGTGCCAGCACTCCTTTTCCCTACGAGCAGTACTTC
>TRBV5-4|NA|NA|TRBJ2-1
CASSPRTGLNEQFF
TGTGCCAGCAGCCCCCGAACAGGGTTGAATGAGCAGTTCTTC
>TRBV7-9|NA|NA|TRBJ1-6
CASSLGSENSPLHF
TGTGCCAGCAGCTTGGGGAGCGAAAATTCACCCCTCCACTTT
>TRBV14|NA|TRBD1|TRBJ2-7
CASSQRGQTYEQYF
TGTGCCAGCAGCCAAAGGGGACAGACCTACGAGCAGTACTTC
>TRBV7-3|NA|TRBD1|TRBJ1-1
CASSLEGAGNTEAFF
TGTGCCAGCAGTTTAGAGGGGGCTGGGAACACTGAAGCTTTCTTT
>TRBV15|NA|TRBD2|TRBJ2-1
CATSRGLAGFSSYNEQFF
TGTGCCACCAGCAGAGGACTAGCGGGGTTTAGCTCCTACAATGAGCAGTTCTTC
>TRBV20-1|NA|NA|TRBJ2-1
CSAPSHSPVNEQFF
TGCAGTGCTCCCTCCCACTCGCCGGTGAATGAGCAGTTCTTC